One sample yielded the 21 T cell receptor beta chains listed below, sequenced in a study of human T cells and chemical hapten exposure. The template was total RNA from unfractionated whole blood. MiXCR was run by TCRdb on the 5' RACE reads, yielding one entry per CDR3 protein. The table records about 140,000 distinct CDR3 sequences, 3.5% to 5% of them present only once. The receptors derive from a female donor in good health.

This chain joins TRBV20-1 and TRBJ1-1; TRBD1 matches 7 bases. V was clipped by 3 bases and J by 4 bases; unmatched bases: 5. The germline V gene encodes CDR1 DFQATT and CDR2 SNEGSKA (reference sequence). The CDR3 loop spans 13 amino acids. The CDR3: CSASQGVRTEAFF. CDR3 in DNA: TGCAGTGCTAGTCAGGGGGTTCGCACTGAAGCTTTCTTT.

This clonotype was seen ten or more times. V and J are TRBV4-3 and TRBJ2-1; tentatively, D is TRBD1 (6 bases). The CDR3 totals 16 residues. The V gene's germline CDR1 is LGHNA and CDR2 YSLEER. The V end was cut by 5 bases, the J end by 1 base, with 15 bases between. CDR3 in DNA: TGCGCCAGCAGCAAGGGGACACAGGGTTCCTACAATGAGCAGTTCTTC. Translating gives CASSKGTQGSYNEQFF.

This clonotype was counted at least ten times. The chain has TRBV28 and TRBJ2-7; 7 bases map to TRBD2. The CDR3 contains 14 residues. Germline values: CDR1 MDHEN, CDR2 SYDVKM. V gave up 3 bases and J gave up 5 bases; unmatched junction bases: 7. As DNA, the CDR3 is TGTGCCAGCAGTTTGAGCGGGGAAGCCGACGAGCAGTACTTC. Amino acids: CASSLSGEADEQYF.

This clonotype showed up many times. The chain employs TRBV6-2 or TRBV6-3 and TRBJ2-1, with D possibly TRBD2 on 7 matching bases. Trimming removed 5 bases from V and 9 bases from J, with 8 bases in between. The CDR3 consists of 11 residues. Germline lookup yields CDR1 MNHEY and CDR2 SVGEGT. This CDR3 reads CASSRGGEQFF. DNA of the CDR3: TGTGCCAGCAGTAGGGGGGGTGAGCAGTTCTTC.

This clonotype was counted many times. J is TRBJ2-7 and V is TRBV25-1, with D possibly TRBD2 on 7 matching bases. CDR3 length: 15 residues. The V gene lost 4 bases and the J gene lost 0 bases, with 13 bases spanning the gap. Per the germline V gene, CDR1 is MGHDK and CDR2 is SYGVNS. CDR3 sequence (DNA): TGTGCCAGCAGTGGCTGGGGGGGGCTCTCCTACGAGCAGTACTTC. This sequence encodes CASSGWGGLSYEQYF.

This clonotype was seen ten or more times. The chain employs TRBV10-3 and TRBJ2-3, with D tentatively TRBD2 (5 bases). The CDR3 runs to 13 residues. V was cut by 3 bases and J by 11 bases, with 15 bases left in between. Germline V lookup: CDR1 ENHRY, CDR2 SYGVKD. CDR3 bases: TGTGCCATCAGTGACGTGGACTCCCGTGGGCAGTATTTT. Translation gives CAISDVDSRGQYF.

At least ten counts were recorded for this clonotype. The chain combines TRBV12-3 or TRBV12-4 with TRBJ1-6; D is unresolved. V lost 8 bases to trimming and J lost 9 bases, with 14 bases between them. The CDR3 sequence is 13 residues long. In DNA form, the CDR3 reads TGTGCCAGCTCTCCCCGGACCGGTTCACCCCTCCACTTT. Its translation is CASSPRTGSPLHF.

This clonotype occurred a few times. The genes are TRBV6-2 or TRBV6-3 and TRBJ2-1, with D unclear. The CDR3 length is 12 residues. Germline values: CDR1 MNHEY, CDR2 SVGEGT. The V gene lost 6 bases and the J gene lost 11 bases, with 14 bases spanning the gap. Here the CDR3 DNA reads TGTGCCAGCAGCCCTAGTTTCCCAAAGCAGTTCTTC. Translated, it gives CASSPSFPKQFF.

This clonotype was seen many times. The CDR3 sequence is CSARAAGGNYGYTF. In DNA form, the CDR3 reads TGCAGTGCTAGAGCGGCAGGGGGCAACTATGGCTACACCTTC. This chain connects TRBV20-1 to TRBJ1-2, with 8 bases lining up with TRBD1. The V and J ends lost 1 base and 2 bases, in that order; junction bases with no gene match: 3. CDR3 length: 14 residues. CDR1 DFQATT and CDR2 SNEGSKA come from the germline V gene (reference sequence).

The sample holds many counts of this clonotype. The chain has TRBV29-1 and TRBJ2-3; 8 bases map to TRBD1. CDR1 and CDR2 from the germline V gene are SQVTM and ANQGSEA. This CDR3 contains 13 residues. The V segment lost 4 bases and the J segment 2 bases; nucleotides outside the gene matches: 2. DNA for the CDR3: TGCAGCGTTGGGACAGGGCTCACAGATACGCAGTATTTT. Protein: CSVGTGLTDTQYF.

A remark on this clonotype: A much larger clone differs by one base, so this may be a read error. The chain employs TRBV7-2 and TRBJ1-1, with 10 nucleotides matching TRBD1. V was clipped by 4 bases and J by 4 bases; unmatched bases: 0. The CDR3 runs 13 residues. Looked up from germline, CDR1 is SGHTA and CDR2 is FQGNSA. Here the CDR3 reads CASSWTGGTEAFF. CDR3 DNA sequence: TGTGCCAGCAGCTGGACAGGGGGCACTGAAGCTTTCTTT. Based on the CDR3 plus reference TRBV7-2 and TRBJ1-1, the full variable domain is GAGVSQSPSNKVTEKGKDVELRCDPISGHTALYWYRQSLGQGLEFLIYFQGNSAPDKSGLPSDRFSAERTGGSVSTLTIQRTQQEDSAVYLCASSWTGGTEAFFGQGTRLTVV.

There are many counts of this clonotype. V and J are TRBV4-3 and TRBJ1-6, with D perhaps matching TRBD1 (6 bases). CDR1 LGHNA and CDR2 YSLEER come from the germline V gene. With 1 base removed from V and 4 bases from J, the gap between germline ends came to 14 bases. The length of the CDR3 is 17 residues. This chain's CDR3 is CASSQGGPPNYNSPLHF. The DNA for the CDR3 is TGCGCCAGCAGCCAAGGGGGGCCACCTAATTATAATTCACCCCTCCACTTT.

This clonotype has a count of ten or more. The CDR3 nucleotides read TGTGCCAGCAGCCAGCTGCTGAACACCGGGGAGCTGTTTTTT. Its translation: CASSQLLNTGELFF. The V gene is TRBV3-1, the J gene TRBJ2-2; D not certain. The CDR3 consists of 14 residues. CDR1 is LGHDT and CDR2 is YNNKEL in the germline V gene (reference sequence). V dropped 3 bases and J dropped 1 base, with 6 bases sitting between them.

A single count supports this clonotype. A much bigger clone sits one base away, suggesting this may be a read error. V and J are TRBV29-1 and TRBJ1-2; 9 bases map to TRBD1. The CDR3 length is 13 residues. The germline V gene has CDR1 SQVTM and CDR2 ANQGSEA. The CDR3 region is CSVTGGERYGYNF. DNA for the CDR3: TGCAGCGTTACAGGGGGCGAGCGCTATGGCTACAACTTC.

This clonotype was recorded many times. This chain links TRBV7-7 with TRBJ2-7; TRBD2 agrees at 9 bases. Unmatched junction bases numbered 8, after V lost 5 bases and J lost 3 bases. The germline CDR1 and CDR2 sequences are SSHAT and FNYEAQ (reference sequence). This CDR3 region has 15 residues. Written as DNA, the CDR3 is TGTGCCAGCAGCCCGGGACTAGCTGTATACTACGAGCAGTACTTC. Its translation is CASSPGLAVYYEQYF.

This clonotype was seen at least ten times. J is TRBJ1-3 and V is TRBV10-3, with TRBD1 matching 7 bases. CDR1 ENHRY and CDR2 SYGVKD come from the germline V gene. Trimming at V came to 6 bases and at J to 0 bases, leaving 5 bases not matched to a gene. CDR3 length: 15 amino acids. CDR3 coding DNA: TGTGCCATCAGCCCGACAGGGTTCTCTGGAAACACCATATATTTT. This gives the protein CAISPTGFSGNTIYF.

This clonotype was recorded many times. This chain connects TRBV20-1 to TRBJ1-2, with no clear D. V shed 3 bases and J shed 7 bases, with 9 bases lying between them. Germline loops: CDR1 DFQATT, CDR2 SNEGSKA (reference sequence). The CDR3 covers 11 residues. CDR3 amino acids: CSASLGSGYTF. The CDR3 DNA is TGCAGTGCTAGCCTGGGGTCTGGCTACACCTTC.

This clonotype was detected many times. The CDR3: CAISESTLGGSYGYTF. The CDR3 nucleotides read TGTGCCATCAGTGAGTCGACTCTCGGAGGTTCGTATGGCTACACCTTC. The chain links TRBV10-3 to TRBJ1-2; D gene unclear. The germline V gene has CDR1 ENHRY and CDR2 SYGVKD. There are 16 residues in the CDR3. V lost 0 bases to trimming and J lost 5 bases, with 16 bases between them.

This clonotype was picked up many times. The rearrangement uses TRBV10-3 and TRBJ1-1, with D maybe TRBD1 (6 bases). This CDR3 contains 13 residues. Germline V CDR1 and CDR2: ENHRY, SYGVKD. Trimming pared 5 bases from V and 3 bases from J, leaving 10 bases between. The CDR3 is CAISKNRDTEAFF. CDR3 DNA sequence: TGTGCCATCAGTAAAAACAGGGACACTGAAGCTTTCTTT.

This clonotype was recorded at least ten times. V and J are TRBV6-1 and TRBJ1-6, with 8 nucleotides matching TRBD1. V gave up 2 bases and J gave up 8 bases; unmatched junction bases: 8. The CDR3 is made up of 16 amino acids. CDR1 and CDR2 from the germline V gene are MNHNS and SASEGT. The CDR3 is CASSEPRTGSDSPLHF. The CDR3 DNA reads as TGTGCCAGCAGTGAACCCCGGACAGGGAGTGATTCACCCCTCCACTTT.

This clonotype was counted between two and nine times. This chain joins TRBV5-1 and TRBJ1-4; 9 nucleotides agree with TRBD1. This CDR3 is 15 amino acids long. The germline V gene encodes CDR1 SGHRS and CDR2 YFSETQ. Trimming at V came to 4 bases and at J to 8 bases, leaving 9 bases not matched to a gene. The CDR3 spells CASSGTGGREEKLFF. CDR3 nucleotide sequence: TGCGCCAGCAGCGGTACAGGGGGCCGGGAGGAAAAACTGTTTTTT.